This TCR beta chain stems from a study of beta chain features in type 1 diabetes. Stem cell-like memory, regulatory, central memory and naive CD4+ cells were sorted via CD45RO/CCR7/CD25/CD127/CD95/CD27. Every isolated RNA sample was fully reverse transcribed, so sequencing captured expressed TCRB transcripts. The study sequenced naive, central memory and regulatory T cell samples to an average of approximately 3.5 million reads. Some clones are missing from TCRdb's copy, which holds only in-frame ones; the method was immunoSEQ multiplex PCR. Among hundreds of thousands of clones listed, roughly 13% were seen once. Sequenced material: naive CD4+ T cells from blood. This clonotype was obtained from a man aged 25 to 45 in good health.

DNA of the CDR3: TGCAGCGCAACAGGGACCGATGGAAACACCATATATTTT. As protein: CSATGTDGNTIYF. This chain joins TRBV29-1 and TRBJ1-3, with D tentatively TRBD1 (6 bases). This CDR3 has 13 residues. From germline, CDR1 is SQVTM and CDR2 ANQGSEA. V dropped 7 bases and J dropped 3 bases, with 13 bases sitting between them. The whole variable domain, filled in from reference TRBV29-1 and TRBJ1-3, reads SAVISQKPSRDICQRGTSLTIQCQVDSQVTMMFWYRQQPGQSLTLIATANQGSEATYESGFVIDKFPISRPNLTFSTLTVSNMSPEDSSIYLCSATGTDGNTIYFGEGSWLTVV.